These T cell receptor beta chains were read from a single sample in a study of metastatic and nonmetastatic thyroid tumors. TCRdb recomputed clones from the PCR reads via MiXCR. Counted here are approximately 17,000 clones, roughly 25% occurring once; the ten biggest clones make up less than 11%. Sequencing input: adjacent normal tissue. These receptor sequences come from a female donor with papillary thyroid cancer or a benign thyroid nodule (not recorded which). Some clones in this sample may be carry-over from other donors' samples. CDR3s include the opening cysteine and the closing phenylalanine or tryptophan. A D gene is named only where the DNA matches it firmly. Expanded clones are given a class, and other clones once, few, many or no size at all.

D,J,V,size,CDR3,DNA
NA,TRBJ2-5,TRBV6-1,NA,CASSLGLFETQYF,TGTGCCAGCAGTTTGGGACTGTTTGAGACCCAGTACTTC
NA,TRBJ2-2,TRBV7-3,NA,CASSLKEYTGELFF,TGTGCCAGCAGCTTAAAAGAGTACACCGGGGAGCTGTTTTTT
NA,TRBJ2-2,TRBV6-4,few,CASSDGSTGELFF,TGTGCCAGCAGTGACGGGAGCACCGGGGAGCTGTTTTTT
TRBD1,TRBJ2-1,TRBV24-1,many,CATSDGDREVRDEQFF,TGTGCCACCAGTGATGGGGACAGGGAAGTAAGGGATGAGCAGTTCTTC
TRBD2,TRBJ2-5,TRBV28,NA,CASSFLAGGETQYF,TGTGCCAGCAGTTTCTTAGCGGGAGGAGAGACCCAGTACTTC
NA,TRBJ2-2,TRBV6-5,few,CSSSYGDQGYTGELFF,TGTTCCAGCAGTTACGGGGATCAGGGATACACCGGGGAGCTGTTTTTT
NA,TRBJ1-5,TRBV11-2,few,CASSLGGGWSNQPQHF,TGTGCCAGCAGCTTAGGCGGGGGCTGGAGCAATCAGCCCCAGCATTTT
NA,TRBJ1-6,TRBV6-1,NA,CAISRLDNSPLHF,TGTGCCATTTCCCGGTTGGATAATTCACCCCTCCACTTT
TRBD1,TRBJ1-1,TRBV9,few,CASSVPGQGDTEAFF,TGTGCCAGCAGCGTTCCGGGACAGGGGGACACTGAAGCTTTCTTT
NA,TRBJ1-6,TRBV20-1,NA,CSARDLAGANSPLHF,TGCAGTGCTAGAGATCTGGCAGGGGCGAATTCACCCCTCCACTTT
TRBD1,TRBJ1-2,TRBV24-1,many,CATSQGGYGYTF,TGTGCCACCAGTCAGGGGGGCTATGGCTACACCTTC
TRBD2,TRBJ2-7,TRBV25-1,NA,CASSVSGGNEQYF,TGTGCCAGCAGTGTGTCGGGGGGTAACGAGCAGTACTTC
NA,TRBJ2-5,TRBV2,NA,CASRHQNQETQYF,TGTGCCAGCAGACACCAGAACCAAGAGACCCAGTACTTC
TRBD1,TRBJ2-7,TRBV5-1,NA,CASSSVTGVSYEQYF,TGCGCCAGCAGCTCCGTGACAGGGGTATCCTACGAGCAGTACTTC
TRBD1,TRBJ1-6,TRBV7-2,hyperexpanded,CASSLVTPETGRFSPLHF,TGTGCCAGCAGCTTAGTAACTCCTGAGACAGGGAGGTTTTCACCCCTCCACTTT
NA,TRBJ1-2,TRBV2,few,CASSVERNGYTF,TGTGCCAGCAGTGTTGAGAGGAATGGCTACACCTTC
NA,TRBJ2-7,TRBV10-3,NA,CAISGIDRIQTYEQYF,TGTGCCATCAGTGGGATCGACAGGATTCAAACCTACGAGCAGTACTTC
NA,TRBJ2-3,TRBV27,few,CASSLRAMDTDTQYF,TGTGCCAGCAGTTTAAGGGCAATGGACACAGATACGCAGTATTTT
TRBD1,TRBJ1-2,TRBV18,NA,CASSVGQGNGYTF,TGTGCCAGCTCAGTGGGACAGGGAAACGGCTACACCTTC
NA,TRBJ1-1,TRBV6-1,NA,CASKDWKGLEAFF,TGTGCCAGCAAGGATTGGAAAGGGCTTGAAGCTTTCTTT
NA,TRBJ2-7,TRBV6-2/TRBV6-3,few,CASSSGQPASRYEQYF,TGTGCCAGCAGTTCCGGACAGCCGGCATCTCGCTACGAGCAGTACTTC
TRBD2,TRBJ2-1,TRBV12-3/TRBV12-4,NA,CASSSLAGVGNEQFF,TGTGCCAGCAGCTCACTAGCGGGAGTGGGCAATGAGCAGTTCTTC
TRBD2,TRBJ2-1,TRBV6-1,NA,CASSEMTSGNYNEQFF,TGTGCCAGCAGTGAAATGACTAGCGGGAACTACAATGAGCAGTTCTTC
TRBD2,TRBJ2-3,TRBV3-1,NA,CASSQGTSDTQYF,TGTGCCAGCAGCCAGGGGACTAGCGATACGCAGTATTTT
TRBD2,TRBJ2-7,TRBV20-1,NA,CSARTSGSSGEQYF,TGCAGTGCTAGGACTAGCGGGAGTTCGGGTGAGCAGTACTTC
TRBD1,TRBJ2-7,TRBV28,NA,CASRFSAGGLIREQYF,TGTGCCAGCAGATTTTCCGCAGGGGGCCTTATAAGGGAGCAGTACTTC
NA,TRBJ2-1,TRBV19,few,CASSIGLAANEQFF,TGTGCCAGTAGTATAGGGCTAGCTGCGAATGAGCAGTTCTTC
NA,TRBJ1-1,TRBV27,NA,CASSLSGAGNTEAFF,TGTGCCAGCAGTTTATCGGGCGCAGGGAACACTGAAGCTTTCTTT
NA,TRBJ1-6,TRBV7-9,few,CASSLGDSSNSPLHF,TGTGCCAGCAGCTTAGGAGACAGCAGTAATTCACCCCTCCACTTT
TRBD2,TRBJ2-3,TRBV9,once,CASSVAPGGMGTDTQYF,TGTGCCAGCAGCGTAGCCCCCGGGGGGATGGGCACAGATACGCAGTATTTT
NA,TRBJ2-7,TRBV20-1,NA,CSATQGTGNEQYF,TGCAGTGCTACCCAAGGCACAGGGAACGAGCAGTACTTC
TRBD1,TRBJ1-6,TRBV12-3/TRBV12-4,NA,CASSPGQGVSPLHF,TGTGCCAGCAGTCCAGGACAGGGGGTTTCACCCCTCCACTTT
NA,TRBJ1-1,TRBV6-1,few,CAGERLINTESFF,TGTGCCGGCGAAAGGCTCATAAACACTGAATCTTTCTTT
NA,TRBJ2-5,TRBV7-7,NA,CASSLIGGETQYF,TGTGCTAGCAGCTTAATCGGGGGAGAGACCCAGTACTTC
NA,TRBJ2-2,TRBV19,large,CASSIYGFLGGELFF,TGTGCCAGTAGTATTTATGGGTTTTTGGGCGGGGAGCTGTTTTTT
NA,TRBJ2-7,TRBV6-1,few,CASSESEYEQYF,TGTGCCAGCAGTGAATCGGAGTACGAGCAGTACTTC
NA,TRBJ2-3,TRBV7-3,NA,CASSPDRRPGDTQYF,TGTGCCAGCAGCCCCGACAGGCGTCCGGGGGATACGCAGTATTTT
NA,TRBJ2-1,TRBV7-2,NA,CASSSTRLYNEQFF,TGTGCCAGCAGCTCAACGAGACTTTACAATGAGCAGTTCTTC
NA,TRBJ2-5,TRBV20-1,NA,CSASRGSQGETQYF,TGCAGTGCTAGCCGGGGGTCTCAGGGGGAGACCCAGTACTTC
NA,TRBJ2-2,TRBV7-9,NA,CASSPTLGTGELFF,TGTGCCAGCAGCCCGACTCTCGGGACCGGGGAGCTGTTTTTT
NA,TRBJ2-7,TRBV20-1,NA,CSARGMSGRSYEQYF,TGCAGTGCTAGAGGTATGAGCGGGCGGTCCTACGAGCAGTACTTC
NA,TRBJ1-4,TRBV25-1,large,CASSEATTGQEKLFF,TGTGCCAGCAGTGAGGCGACGACGGGACAAGAAAAACTGTTTTTT
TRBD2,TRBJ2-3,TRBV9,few,CASSFGLAGVPDTQYF,TGTGCCAGCAGCTTCGGACTAGCGGGAGTCCCAGATACGCAGTATTTT
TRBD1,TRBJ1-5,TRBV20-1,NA,CSATLGVRGFDQPQHF,TGCAGTGCTACCCTCGGGGTCAGGGGGTTCGATCAGCCCCAGCATTTT
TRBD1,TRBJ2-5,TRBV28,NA,CASSRPGQGQETQYF,TGTGCCAGCAGTCGTCCCGGACAGGGCCAAGAGACCCAGTACTTC